This T cell receptor beta chain was recovered during a study of cytomegalovirus exposure and HLA in healthy donors. Regarding the study as a whole: It was assumed in the presence/absence analyses that sequencing depth was roughly uniform across donors. An apparent linkage of common viral pathogens to several of the most significant clusters emerged in a later analysis. Despite most TCR sequences being rare, some public TCRs occurred in many donors.

With 6 bases clipped from V and 4 bases from J, the junction kept 7 bases outside the gene matches. The germline CDR1 and CDR2 sequences are LNHDA and SQIVND (reference sequence). The CDR3 is made up of 16 amino acids. The primer mix had 60 Vbeta and 13 Jbeta primers. TCRdb's copy holds only in-frame clones and misses some; the assay was immunoSEQ multiplex PCR. The data show some 90,000 clones, about three quarters seen once. The donors gave bone marrow, and they were healthy. On this clone itself: Its antigen is as yet unknown.

The TCR originated in a boy aged 5-17 years in good health and CMV-seronegative. V and J are TRBV19 and TRBJ2-1, with TRBD2 matching 12 bases. Sequenced: PBMCs. CDR3 loop: CASSPGLAGFYNEQFF. The CDR3 region has the DNA TGTGCCAGTAGCCCGGGACTAGCGGGTTTTTACAATGAGCAGTTCTTC.